This T cell receptor (beta chain) was observed in a study of blood T cell repertoires in COVID-19 (dated by TCRdb to 2019 to 2021). Context from the whole study: The collaborator samples originated in the United States, Italy and Spain and spanned the acute and convalescent phases of COVID-19. The prospective study material was composed of cDNA or gDNA derived from T cells, B-cell-depleted T cells, or PBMCs. Subjects who had been exposed to COVID-19, were actively infected with it, or had recovered from it provided the deeply sampled blood TCRbeta repertoires that made up the dataset. A freely available public database, intended as a resource for researchers studying the immune response to SARS-CoV-2, is where the repertoires were released. Samples were obtained from the ongoing ImmuneRACE study (first 160 participants) and from some 1,200 subjects provided by 6 global collaborators. Sample metadata almost always included a de-identified subject ID, COVID-19 status, age in years and sex. Where available, HLA class I and class II types were obtained from metadata supplied by the sample provider rather than from assay-based typing.

The CDR3 holds 15 amino acids from the cysteine to the phenylalanine. Only the CDR3 DNA is retained, 45 bases long and in frame from the first base. V and J lose 1 base and 3 bases, and a span of 13 bases separates them. The germline V gene (reference sequence) specifies LGHDT as CDR1 and YNNKEL as CDR2. TCRbeta CDR3 regions were amplified from genomic DNA by means of the immunoSEQ Assay, a bias-controlled multiplex PCR. The authors processed their data as follows. Nucleated cell counts per sample were estimated from amplification of reference gene primers within the assay. To quantify the absolute abundance of each unique TCRbeta CDR3 rearrangement, sequence reads were collapsed and filtered. For each sample, productive Simpson clonality was calculated by taking the square root of Simpson's diversity index across productive rearrangements. TCRdb limited this immuneACCESS table to in-frame rearrangements with V and J called. A share of clones is missing; checked studies link under half to unresolved V genes, and the rest is unexplained. V and J calls plus clone size are reproduced from that table; the DNA served to infer D and trimming. Within this sample are about 65,000 clones, with roughly 92% of them counted one time only. Around 2.6% of the sample lies in the top ten.

Remarks on this clone: The target of this receptor is not known. No base quality information exists; no much larger clone differs at one position.

The paper's findings and limits, for the study overall: The amount of clinical and demographic metadata varied by source and participant and was provided uncurated.

Each collaborating institution followed its own protocols to collect whole blood in K2EDTA tubes. For TCRbeta analysis, collaborator samples were shipped as frozen whole blood, as isolated PBMCs, or as DNA extracted from either sample type. The clonotype comes from a man aged 70-80 years with active COVID-19. The chain was built from TRBV3-1 (or the pseudogene TRBV3-2) and TRBJ2-7; a tentative D match to TRBD2 spans 5 bases. The sequencing input was peripheral blood. The CDR3 is CASSQAWTGSYEQYF. The DNA is TGTGCCAGCAGCCAAGCCTGGACGGGGAGCTACGAGCAGTACTTC.